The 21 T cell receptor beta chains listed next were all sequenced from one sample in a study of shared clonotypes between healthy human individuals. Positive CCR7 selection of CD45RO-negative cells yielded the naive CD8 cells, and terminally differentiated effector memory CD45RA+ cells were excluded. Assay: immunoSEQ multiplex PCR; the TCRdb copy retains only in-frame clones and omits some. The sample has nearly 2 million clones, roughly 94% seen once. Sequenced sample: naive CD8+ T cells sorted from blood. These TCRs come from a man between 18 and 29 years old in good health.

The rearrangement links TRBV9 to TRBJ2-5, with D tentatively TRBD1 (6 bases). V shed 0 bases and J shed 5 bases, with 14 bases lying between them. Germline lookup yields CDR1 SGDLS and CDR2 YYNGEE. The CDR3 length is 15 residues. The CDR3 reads CASSVEGAGEETQYF. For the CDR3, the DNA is TGTGCCAGCAGCGTAGAAGGGGCAGGGGAGGAGACCCAGTACTTC.

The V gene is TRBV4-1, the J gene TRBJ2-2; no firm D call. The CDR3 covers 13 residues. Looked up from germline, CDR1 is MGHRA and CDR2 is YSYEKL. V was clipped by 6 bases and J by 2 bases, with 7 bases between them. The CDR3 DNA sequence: TGCGCCAGCAGTCCATATAACACCGGGGAGCTGTTTTTT. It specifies CASSPYNTGELFF.

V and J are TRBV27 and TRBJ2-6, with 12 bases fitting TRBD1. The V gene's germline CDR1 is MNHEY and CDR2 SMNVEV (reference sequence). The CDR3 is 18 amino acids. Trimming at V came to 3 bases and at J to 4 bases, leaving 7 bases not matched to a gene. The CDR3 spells CASSFLGTGGSGANVLTF. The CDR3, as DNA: TGTGCCAGCAGTTTTCTAGGGACAGGGGGCTCAGGGGCCAACGTCCTGACTTTC.

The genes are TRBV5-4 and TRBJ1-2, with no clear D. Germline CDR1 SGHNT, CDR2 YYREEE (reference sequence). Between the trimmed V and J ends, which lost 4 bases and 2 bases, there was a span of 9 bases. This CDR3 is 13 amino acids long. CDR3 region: CASSLDTNYGYTF. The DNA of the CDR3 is TGTGCCAGCAGCCTAGACACAAACTATGGCTACACCTTC.

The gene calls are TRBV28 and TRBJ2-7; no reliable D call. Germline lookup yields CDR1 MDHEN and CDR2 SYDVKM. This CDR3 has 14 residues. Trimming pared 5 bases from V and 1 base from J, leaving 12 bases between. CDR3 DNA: TGTGCCAGCAGTATTCGAGGTAGTTCCTACGAGCAGTACTTC. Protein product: CASSIRGSSYEQYF.

CDR3 bases: TGTGCCAGCAACTTTGGGGTTTTGCGACTAGCGGAAGAGACCCAGTACTTC. This encodes CASNFGVLRLAEETQYF. This rearrangement joins TRBV11-2 to TRBJ2-5; 9 nucleotides agree with TRBD2. There are 17 residues in the CDR3. The germline gives CDR1 SGHAT, CDR2 FQNNGV. With 7 bases clipped from V and 3 bases from J, the junction kept 15 bases outside the gene matches. Supplemented by reference TRBV11-2 and TRBJ2-5, the full variable domain reads EAGVAQSPRYKIIEKRQSVAFWCNPISGHATLYWYQQILGQGPKLLIQFQNNGVVDDSQLPKDRFSAERLKGVDSTLKIQPAKLEDSAVYLCASNFGVLRLAEETQYFGPGTRLLVL.

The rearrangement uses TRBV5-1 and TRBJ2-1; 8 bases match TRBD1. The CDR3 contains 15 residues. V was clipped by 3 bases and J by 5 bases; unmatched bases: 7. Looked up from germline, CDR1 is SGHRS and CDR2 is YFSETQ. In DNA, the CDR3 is TGCGCCAGCAGCTCCAACAGGGGGGTCGACAATGAGCAGTTCTTC. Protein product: CASSSNRGVDNEQFF.

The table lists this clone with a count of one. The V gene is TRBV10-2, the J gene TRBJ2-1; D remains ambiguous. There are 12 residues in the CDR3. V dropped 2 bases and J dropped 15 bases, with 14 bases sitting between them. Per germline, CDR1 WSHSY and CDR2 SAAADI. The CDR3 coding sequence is TGCGCCAGCAGTGAGAGTGCCACAGCCAGGTTCTTC. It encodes CASSESATARFF.

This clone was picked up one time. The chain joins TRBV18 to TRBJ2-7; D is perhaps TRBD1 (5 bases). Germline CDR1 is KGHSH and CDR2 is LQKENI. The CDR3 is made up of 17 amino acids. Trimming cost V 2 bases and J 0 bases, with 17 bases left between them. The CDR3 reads CASSPGMTEMGSYEQYF. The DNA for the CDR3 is TGTGCCAGCTCACCAGGAATGACAGAAATGGGCTCCTACGAGCAGTACTTC.

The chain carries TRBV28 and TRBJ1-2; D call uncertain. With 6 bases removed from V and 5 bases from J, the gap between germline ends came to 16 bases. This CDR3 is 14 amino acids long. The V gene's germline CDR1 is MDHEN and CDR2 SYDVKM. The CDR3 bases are TGTGCCAGCAGACCATTTGACGAGAAGTATGGCTACACCTTC. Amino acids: CASRPFDEKYGYTF.

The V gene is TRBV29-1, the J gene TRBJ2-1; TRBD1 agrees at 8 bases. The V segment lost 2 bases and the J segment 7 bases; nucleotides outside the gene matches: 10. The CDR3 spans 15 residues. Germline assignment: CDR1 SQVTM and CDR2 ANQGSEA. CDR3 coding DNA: TGCAGCGTTGAAACTGGCCAGGGGGCGAGGAATGAGCAGTTCTTC. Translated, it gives CSVETGQGARNEQFF.

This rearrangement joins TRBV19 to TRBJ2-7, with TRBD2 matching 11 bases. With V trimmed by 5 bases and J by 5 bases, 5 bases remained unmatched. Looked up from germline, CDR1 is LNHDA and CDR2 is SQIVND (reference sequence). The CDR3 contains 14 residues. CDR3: CASSWGTSGDEQYF. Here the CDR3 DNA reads TGTGCCAGTAGTTGGGGGACTAGCGGAGACGAGCAGTACTTC.

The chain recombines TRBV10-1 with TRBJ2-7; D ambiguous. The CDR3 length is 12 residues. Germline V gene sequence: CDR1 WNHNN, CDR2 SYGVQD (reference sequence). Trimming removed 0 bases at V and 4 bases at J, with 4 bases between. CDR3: CASSESPYEQYF. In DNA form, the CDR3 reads TGCGCCAGCAGTGAGTCACCGTACGAGCAGTACTTC.

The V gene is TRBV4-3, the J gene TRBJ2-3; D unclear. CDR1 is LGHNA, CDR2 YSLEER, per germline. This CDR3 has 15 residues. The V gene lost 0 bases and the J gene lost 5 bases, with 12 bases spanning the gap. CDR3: CASSQDKVKGDTQYF. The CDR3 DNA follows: TGCGCCAGCAGCCAAGATAAAGTAAAGGGAGATACGCAGTATTTT.

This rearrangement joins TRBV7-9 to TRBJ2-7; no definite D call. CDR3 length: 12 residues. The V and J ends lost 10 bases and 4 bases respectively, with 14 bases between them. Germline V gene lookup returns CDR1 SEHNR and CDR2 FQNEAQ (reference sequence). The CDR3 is CAIAGEEYEQYF. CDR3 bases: TGTGCCATTGCCGGAGAAGAATACGAGCAGTACTTC.

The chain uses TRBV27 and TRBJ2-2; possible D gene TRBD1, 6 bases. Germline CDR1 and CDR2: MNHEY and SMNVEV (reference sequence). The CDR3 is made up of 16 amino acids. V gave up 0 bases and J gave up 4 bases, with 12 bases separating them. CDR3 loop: CASSLSISGATGELFF. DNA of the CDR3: TGTGCCAGCAGTTTATCGATCTCAGGGGCCACCGGGGAGCTGTTTTTT.

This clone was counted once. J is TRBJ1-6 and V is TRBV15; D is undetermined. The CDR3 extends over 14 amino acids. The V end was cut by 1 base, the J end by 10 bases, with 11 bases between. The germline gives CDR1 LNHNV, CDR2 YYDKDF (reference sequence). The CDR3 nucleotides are TGTGCCACCAGCAGAGGTGGGGTTCAGTCACCCCTCCACTTT. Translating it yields CATSRGGVQSPLHF. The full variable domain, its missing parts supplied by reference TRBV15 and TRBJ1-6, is DAMVIQNPRYQVTQFGKPVTLSCSQTLNHNVMYWYQQKSSQAPKLLFHYYDKDFNNEADTPDNFQSRRPNTSFCFLDIRSPGLGDTAMYLCATSRGGVQSPLHFGNGTRLTVT.

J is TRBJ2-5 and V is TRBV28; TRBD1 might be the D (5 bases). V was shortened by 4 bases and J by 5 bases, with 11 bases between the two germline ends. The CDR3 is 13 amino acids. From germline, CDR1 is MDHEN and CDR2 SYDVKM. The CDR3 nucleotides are TGTGCCAGCAGTTCCAGGGTACTGGAGACCCAGTACTTC. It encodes CASSSRVLETQYF.

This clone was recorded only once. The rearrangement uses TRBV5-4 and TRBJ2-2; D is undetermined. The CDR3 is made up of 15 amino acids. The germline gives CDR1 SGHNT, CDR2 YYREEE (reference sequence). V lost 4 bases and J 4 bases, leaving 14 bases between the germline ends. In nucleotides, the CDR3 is TGTGCCAGCAGCCCCACCGGCGAGCCCACCGGGGAGCTGTTTTTT. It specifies CASSPTGEPTGELFF.

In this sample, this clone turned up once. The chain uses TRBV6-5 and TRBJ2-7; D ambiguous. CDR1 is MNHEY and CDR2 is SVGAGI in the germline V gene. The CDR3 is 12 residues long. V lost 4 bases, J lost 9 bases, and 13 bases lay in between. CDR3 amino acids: CASSFPLLGQYF. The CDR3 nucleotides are TGTGCCAGCAGTTTCCCCCTTTTGGGGCAGTACTTC.

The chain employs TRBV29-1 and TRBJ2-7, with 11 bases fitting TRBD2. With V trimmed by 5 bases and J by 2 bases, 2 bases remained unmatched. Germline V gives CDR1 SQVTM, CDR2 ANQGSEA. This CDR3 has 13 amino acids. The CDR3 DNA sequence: TGCAGCGTTAAACTAGCGGGGGCCTACGAGCAGTACTTC. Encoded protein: CSVKLAGAYEQYF.